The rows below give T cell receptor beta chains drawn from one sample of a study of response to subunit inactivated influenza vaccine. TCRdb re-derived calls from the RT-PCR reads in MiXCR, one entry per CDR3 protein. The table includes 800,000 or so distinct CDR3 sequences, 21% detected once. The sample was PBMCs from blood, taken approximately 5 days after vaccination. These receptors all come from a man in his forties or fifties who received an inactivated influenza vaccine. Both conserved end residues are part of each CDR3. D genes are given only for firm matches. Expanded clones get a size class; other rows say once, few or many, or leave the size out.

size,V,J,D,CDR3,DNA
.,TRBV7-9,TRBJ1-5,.,CASSSEGRQPQHF,TGTGCCAGCAGCTCTGAGGGCAGGCAGCCCCAGCATTTT
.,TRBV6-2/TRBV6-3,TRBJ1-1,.,CASSDPEKAEAFF,TGTGCCAGCAGTGACCCGGAAAAGGCTGAAGCTTTCTTT
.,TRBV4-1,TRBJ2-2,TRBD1,CASSHRMDRGTGELFF,TGCGCCAGCAGCCACCGAATGGACAGGGGAACCGGGGAGCTGTTTTTT
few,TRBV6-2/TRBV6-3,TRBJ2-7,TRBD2,CASSYFETSAEQYF,TGTGCCAGCAGTTACTTCGAGACTAGCGCCGAGCAGTACTTC
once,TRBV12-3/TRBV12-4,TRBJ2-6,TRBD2,CASTWTSGGVGANVLTF,TGTGCCAGCACTTGGACTAGCGGGGGAGTTGGGGCCAACGTCCTGACTTTC
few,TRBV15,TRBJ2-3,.,CATSRGVWGLSLTDTQYF,TGTGCCACCAGCAGAGGAGTCTGGGGGCTATCACTCACAGATACGCAGTATTTT
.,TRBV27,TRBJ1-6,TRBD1,CASSLTRTGYNSPLHF,TGTGCCAGCAGTTTGACCAGGACAGGGTATAATTCACCCCTCCACTTT
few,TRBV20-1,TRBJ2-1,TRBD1,CSACFRDRGRNEQFF,TGCAGTGCTTGTTTCCGGGACAGGGGTAGGAATGAGCAGTTCTTC
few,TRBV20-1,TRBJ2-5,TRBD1,CSGKDRVQETQYF,TGCAGTGGAAAGGACAGGGTCCAAGAGACCCAGTACTTC
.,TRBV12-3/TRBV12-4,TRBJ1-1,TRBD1,CASSPDRGGGATEAFF,TGTGCCAGCAGTCCCGATCGGGGAGGGGGCGCTACTGAAGCTTTCTTT
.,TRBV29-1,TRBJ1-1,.,CSVERELNTEAFF,TGCAGCGTAGAAAGGGAGCTGAACACTGAAGCTTTCTTT
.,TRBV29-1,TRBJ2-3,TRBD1,CSVYRGLGTDTQYF,TGCAGCGTTTACAGGGGGCTCGGTACAGATACGCAGTATTTT
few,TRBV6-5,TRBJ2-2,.,CASSYSGLSGELFF,TGTGCCAGCAGTTACTCGGGCTTGTCCGGGGAGCTGTTTTTT
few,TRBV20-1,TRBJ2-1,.,CSARGTVYNEQFF,TGCAGTGCCAGGGGAACAGTCTACAATGAGCAGTTCTTC
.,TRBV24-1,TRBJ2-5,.,CATSETNSKETQYF,TGTGCCACCAGTGAAACCAATTCGAAGGAGACCCAGTACTTC
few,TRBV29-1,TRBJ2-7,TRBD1,CSVIGTAYEQYF,TGCAGCGTCATAGGGACAGCCTACGAGCAGTACTTC
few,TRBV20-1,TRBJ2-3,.,CSAPGTPTDTQYF,TGCAGTGCTCCAGGGACTCCGACAGATACGCAGTATTTT
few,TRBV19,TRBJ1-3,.,CASKSVGTRRPTSSGNTIYF,TGTGCCAGTAAATCAGTCGGGACAAGACGACCCACGAGCTCTGGAAACACCATATATTTT
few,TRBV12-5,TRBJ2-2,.,CASGLANTGELFF,TGTGCTAGTGGTTTGGCGAACACCGGGGAGCTGTTTTTT
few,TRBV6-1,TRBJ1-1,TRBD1,CASSTTGDTEAFF,TGTGCCAGCAGTACAACAGGGGACACTGAAGCTTTCTTT